This TCR beta chain was obtained from a study of T cell responses to AZD1222 COVID-19 vaccine. General observations from the study: Baseline seropositivity occurred in only a handful of AZD1222 recipients. Possibly, clonal diversity was underestimated; donors were largely white British and included more females.

Data came from immunoSEQ multiplex PCR; TCRdb stores just in-frame clones and leaves some out. The table has over 75,000 clones, around 91% seen once. Turning to this clone: The antigen is not known.

After removal of 3 bases from V and 3 bases from J, the junction contained 3 bases not matched to a gene. Per the germline V gene, CDR1 is KGHSH and CDR2 is LQKENI. The CDR3 contains 14 residues. The V gene is TRBV18, the J gene TRBJ2-5; 8 positions agree with TRBD2. Material: peripheral blood, obtained 28 days after the second AZD1222 dose. The clonotype originates from an adult who received the AZD1222 COVID-19 vaccine. The CDR3 loop reads CASSPGTSEETQYF. In nucleotides, the CDR3 is TGTGCCAGCTCACCCGGGACTAGTGAAGAGACCCAGTACTTC.